One sample yielded the 5 T cell receptor beta chains listed below, sequenced in a study of CD8 T cell repertoires and HIV-1 epitope variants. The method was immunoSEQ multiplex PCR; TCRdb's version includes in-frame clones alone and lacks a portion of them. Altogether fewer than 5,500 clones are present, roughly 66% being singletons, with the ten largest covering over 40%. No antigen has been identified for these receptors. The material sequenced was cultured CD8+ T cells derived from PBMCs. The receptors come from a male donor with HIV.

The J gene is TRBJ1-4, the V gene TRBV6-5; D is unclear. CDR3 size: 15 residues. The germline V gene has CDR1 MNHEY and CDR2 SVGAGI. Trimming took off 5 bases at V and 0 bases at J, with 10 bases between the two ends. The CDR3 loop reads CASSADSATNEKLFF. CDR3 bases: TGTGCCAGCAGTGCGGACTCTGCAACTAATGAAAAACTGTTTTTT.

The gene calls are TRBV5-6 and TRBJ1-4; D call uncertain. The V end lost 4 bases, the J end lost 8 bases, and 9 bases lay between the germline ends. This CDR3 has 12 amino acids. Per the germline V gene, CDR1 is SGHDT and CDR2 is YYEEEE. In nucleotides, the CDR3 is TGTGCCAGCAGCCGAATGTGGGAAAAACTGTTTTTT. Protein: CASSRMWEKLFF.

The rearrangement links TRBV19 to TRBJ2-5; D possibly uses TRBD1 or TRBD2 (6 bases each). The V end lost 3 bases, the J end lost 5 bases, and 10 bases lay between the germline ends. CDR3 length equals 13 residues. CDR1 and CDR2 from the germline V gene are LNHDA and SQIVND (reference sequence). The CDR3 DNA sequence: TGTGCCAGTAGTATGGGGGGCGGGGAGACCCAGTACTTC. Amino acids: CASSMGGGETQYF.

J is TRBJ2-1 and V is TRBV4-3; tentatively, D is TRBD2 (5 bases). The germline V gene encodes CDR1 LGHNA and CDR2 YSLEER. The CDR3 extends over 15 amino acids. The V end lost 1 base, the J end lost 4 bases, and 11 bases lay between the germline ends. The CDR3 region is CASSQAGRMYNEQFF. CDR3 nucleotides: TGCGCCAGCAGCCAAGCGGGGAGAATGTACAATGAGCAGTTCTTC.

The chain couples TRBV21-1 to TRBJ2-2; the table's D call, TRBD2, has no DNA check behind it. TRBV21-1 is flagged as a pseudogene. The CDR3 loop spans 16 amino acids. CDR3 sequence reads: CASSKKNTSKPGELFF. DNA for the CDR3: TGTGCCAGCAGCAAGAAAAATACTAGCAAACCCGGGGAGCTGTTTTTT.